This T cell receptor (beta chain) derives from a study of shared clonotypes between healthy human individuals. Findings and caveats of the study: For naive CD4 cells, approximately 4.8% of clonotypes were shared across a handful of donors.

Comment on this clone: As yet, its antigen is unknown.

Sequenced by immunoSEQ multiplex PCR; TCRdb stores in-frame clones only, minus some. The sample yields hundreds of thousands of clones, roughly 95% seen once. There were no recent acute infections or vaccinations among the donors, who were healthy HIV-negative adults. All of the donors resided in Nashville, Tennessee, and each was a Caucasian adult. The sample taken for sequencing was naive CD4+ T cells sorted from blood. Sample subset: CD45RA+ positively selected. This clonotype originated in a woman between 25 and 40 years old in good health.

Here the CDR3 DNA reads TGTGCCAGTAGGCCAATTGACAACCAGGGAGCAACTAATGAAAAACTGTTTTTT. Protein sequence: CASRPIDNQGATNEKLFF. The chain combines TRBV19 with TRBJ1-4; maybe TRBD1 (5 bases). The CDR3 runs 18 residues. Trimming shortened V by 6 bases and J by 0 bases, and 20 bases separated the two germline ends. Germline-derived CDR1 and CDR2 are LNHDA and SQIVND (reference sequence).